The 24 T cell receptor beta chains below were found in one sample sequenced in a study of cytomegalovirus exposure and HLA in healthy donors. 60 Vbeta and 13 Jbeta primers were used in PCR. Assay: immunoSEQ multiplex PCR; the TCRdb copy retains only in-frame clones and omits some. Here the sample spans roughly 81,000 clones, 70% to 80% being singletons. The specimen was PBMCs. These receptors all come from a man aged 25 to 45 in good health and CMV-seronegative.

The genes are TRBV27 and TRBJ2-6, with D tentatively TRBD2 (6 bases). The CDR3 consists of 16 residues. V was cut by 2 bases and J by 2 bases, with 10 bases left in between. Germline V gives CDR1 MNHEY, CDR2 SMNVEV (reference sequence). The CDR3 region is CASSLGGVPGANVLTF. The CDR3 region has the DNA TGTGCCAGCAGTTTAGGAGGGGTGCCTGGGGCCAACGTCCTGACTTTC.

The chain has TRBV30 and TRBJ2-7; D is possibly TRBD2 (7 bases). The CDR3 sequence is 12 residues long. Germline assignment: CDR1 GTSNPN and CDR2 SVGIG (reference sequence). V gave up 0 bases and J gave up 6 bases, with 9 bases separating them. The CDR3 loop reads CAWSVGGGEQYF. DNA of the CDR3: TGTGCCTGGAGTGTAGGGGGGGGCGAGCAGTACTTC.

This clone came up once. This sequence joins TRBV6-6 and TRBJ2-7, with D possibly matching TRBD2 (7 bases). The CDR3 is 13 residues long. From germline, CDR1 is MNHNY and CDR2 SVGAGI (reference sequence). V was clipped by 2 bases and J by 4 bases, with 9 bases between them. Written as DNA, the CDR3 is TGTGCCAGCAGTTACAAGGGGGGGTACGAGCAGTACTTC. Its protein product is CASSYKGGYEQYF.

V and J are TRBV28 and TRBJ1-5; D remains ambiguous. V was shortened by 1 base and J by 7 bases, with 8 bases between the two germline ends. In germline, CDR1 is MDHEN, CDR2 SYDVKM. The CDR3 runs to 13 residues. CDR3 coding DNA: TGTGCCAGCAGTTTATTCATTGGCCAGCCCCAGCATTTT. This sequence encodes CASSLFIGQPQHF.

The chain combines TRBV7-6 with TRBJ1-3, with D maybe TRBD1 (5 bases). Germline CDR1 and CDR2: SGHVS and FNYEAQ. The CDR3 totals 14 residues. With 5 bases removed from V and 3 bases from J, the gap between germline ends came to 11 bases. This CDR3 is CASSNGGSGNTIYF. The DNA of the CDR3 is TGTGCCAGCAGCAACGGGGGGAGTGGAAACACCATATATTTT. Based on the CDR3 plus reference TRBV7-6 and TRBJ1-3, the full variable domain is GAGVSQSPRYKVTKRGQDVALRCDPISGHVSLYWYRQALGQGPEFLTYFNYEAQQDKSGLPNDRFSAERPEGSISTLTIQRTEQRDSAMYRCASSNGGSGNTIYFGEGSWLTVV.

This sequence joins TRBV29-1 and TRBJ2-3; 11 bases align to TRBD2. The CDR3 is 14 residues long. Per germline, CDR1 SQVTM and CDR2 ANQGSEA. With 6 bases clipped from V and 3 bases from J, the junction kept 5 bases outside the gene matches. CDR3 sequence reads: CSVVAGGRTDTQYF. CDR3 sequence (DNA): TGCAGCGTGGTAGCGGGGGGGCGGACAGATACGCAGTATTTT.

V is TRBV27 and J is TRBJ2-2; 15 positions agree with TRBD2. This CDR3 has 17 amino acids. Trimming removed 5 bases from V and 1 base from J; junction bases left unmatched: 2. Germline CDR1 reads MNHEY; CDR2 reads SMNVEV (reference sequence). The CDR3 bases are TGTGCCAGCAGTGGGGGACTAGCGGGAGGGAACACCGGGGAGCTGTTTTTT. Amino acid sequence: CASSGGLAGGNTGELFF.

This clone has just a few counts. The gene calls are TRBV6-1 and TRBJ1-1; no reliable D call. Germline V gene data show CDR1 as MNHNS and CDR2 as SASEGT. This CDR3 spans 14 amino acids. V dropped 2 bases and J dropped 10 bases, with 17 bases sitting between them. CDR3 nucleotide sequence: TGTGCCAGCAGTGAATTAGTTTTCGAGGGCCCAGCTTTCTTT. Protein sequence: CASSELVFEGPAFF.

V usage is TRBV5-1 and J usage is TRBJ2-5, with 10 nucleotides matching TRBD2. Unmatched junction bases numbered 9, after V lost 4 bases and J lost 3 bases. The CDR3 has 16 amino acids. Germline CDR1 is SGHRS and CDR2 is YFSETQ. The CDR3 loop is CASSSLAGAREETQYF. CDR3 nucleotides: TGCGCCAGCAGCAGTCTAGCGGGGGCTCGGGAAGAGACCCAGTACTTC.

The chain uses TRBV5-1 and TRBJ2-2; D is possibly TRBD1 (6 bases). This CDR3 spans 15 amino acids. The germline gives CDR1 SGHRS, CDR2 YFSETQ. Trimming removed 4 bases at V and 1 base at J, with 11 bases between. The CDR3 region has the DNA TGCGCCAGCAGCACCTCAGGGGTGAACACCGGGGAGCTGTTTTTT. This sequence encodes CASSTSGVNTGELFF.

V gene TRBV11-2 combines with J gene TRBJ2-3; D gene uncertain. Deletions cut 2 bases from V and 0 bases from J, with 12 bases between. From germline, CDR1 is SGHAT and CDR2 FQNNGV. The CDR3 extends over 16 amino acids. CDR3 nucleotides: TGTGCCAGCAGCTTATTCGTGAGCCCTAGCACAGATACGCAGTATTTT. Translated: CASSLFVSPSTDTQYF.

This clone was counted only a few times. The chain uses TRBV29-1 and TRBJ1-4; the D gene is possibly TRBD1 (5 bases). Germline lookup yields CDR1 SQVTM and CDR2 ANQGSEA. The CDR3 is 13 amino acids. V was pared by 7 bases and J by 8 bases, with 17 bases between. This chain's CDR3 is CSGSWGAGEKLFF. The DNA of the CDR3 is TGCAGCGGCTCCTGGGGCGCGGGAGAAAAACTGTTTTTT.

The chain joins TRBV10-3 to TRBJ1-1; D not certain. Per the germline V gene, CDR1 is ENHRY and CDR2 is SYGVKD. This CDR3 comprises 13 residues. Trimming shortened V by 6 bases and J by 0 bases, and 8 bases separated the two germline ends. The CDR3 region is CAIRDTVNTEAFF. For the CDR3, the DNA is TGTGCCATCAGGGATACAGTGAACACTGAAGCTTTCTTT.

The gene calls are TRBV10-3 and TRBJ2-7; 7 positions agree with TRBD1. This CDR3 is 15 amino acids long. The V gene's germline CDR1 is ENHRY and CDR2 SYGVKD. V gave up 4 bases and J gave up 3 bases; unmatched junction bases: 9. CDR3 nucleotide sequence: TGTGCCATCAGTGGGGGACAGCATTATGTCTACGAGCAGTACTTC. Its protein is CAISGGQHYVYEQYF.

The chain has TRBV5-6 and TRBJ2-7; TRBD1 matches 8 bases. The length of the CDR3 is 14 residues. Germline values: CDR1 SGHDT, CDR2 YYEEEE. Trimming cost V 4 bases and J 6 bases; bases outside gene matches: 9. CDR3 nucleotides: TGTGCCAGCAGCCACTCAGGGGGCTACCGCGAGCAGTACTTC. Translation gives CASSHSGGYREQYF. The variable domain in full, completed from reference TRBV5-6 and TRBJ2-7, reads DAGVTQSPTHLIKTRGQQVTLRCSPKSGHDTVSWYQQALGQGPQFIFQYYEEEERQRGNFPDRFSGHQFPNYSSELNVNALLLGDSALYLCASSHSGGYREQYFGPGTRLTVT.

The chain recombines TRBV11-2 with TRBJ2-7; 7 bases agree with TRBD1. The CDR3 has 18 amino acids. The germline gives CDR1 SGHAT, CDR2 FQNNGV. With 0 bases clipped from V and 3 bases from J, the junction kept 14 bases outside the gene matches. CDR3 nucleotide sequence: TGTGCCAGCAGCTTAGAGAACTCAGACAGGGAAGTTTTCTACGAGCAGTACTTC. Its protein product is CASSLENSDREVFYEQYF.

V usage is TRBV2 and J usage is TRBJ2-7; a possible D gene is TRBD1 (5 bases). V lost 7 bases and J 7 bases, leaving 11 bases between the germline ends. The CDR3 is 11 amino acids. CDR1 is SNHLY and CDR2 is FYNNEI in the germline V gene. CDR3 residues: CASIDSVEQYF. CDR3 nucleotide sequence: TGTGCCAGCATAGACAGCGTGGAGCAGTACTTC.

CDR3 DNA sequence: TGTGCCAGTAGTATATCGGTTTTCTATGGCTACACCTTC. Protein sequence: CASSISVFYGYTF. The chain uses TRBV19 and TRBJ1-2; D not certain. Germline loops: CDR1 LNHDA, CDR2 SQIVND (reference sequence). V was shortened by 2 bases and J by 4 bases, with 8 bases between the two germline ends. This CDR3 has 13 amino acids.

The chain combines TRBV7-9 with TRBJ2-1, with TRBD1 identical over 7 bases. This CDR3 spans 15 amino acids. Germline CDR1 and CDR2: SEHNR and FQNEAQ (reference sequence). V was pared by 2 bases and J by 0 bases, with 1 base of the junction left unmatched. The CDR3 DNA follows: TGTGCCAGCAGCTTATGGGACAGCTCCTACAATGAGCAGTTCTTC. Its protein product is CASSLWDSSYNEQFF.

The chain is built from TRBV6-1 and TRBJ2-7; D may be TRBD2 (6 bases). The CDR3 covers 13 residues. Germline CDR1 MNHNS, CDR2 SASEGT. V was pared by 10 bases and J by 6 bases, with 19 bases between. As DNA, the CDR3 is TGTGCCACGCTCCGAGTGGGAGCGGGCGAGCAGTACTTC. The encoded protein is CATLRVGAGEQYF.

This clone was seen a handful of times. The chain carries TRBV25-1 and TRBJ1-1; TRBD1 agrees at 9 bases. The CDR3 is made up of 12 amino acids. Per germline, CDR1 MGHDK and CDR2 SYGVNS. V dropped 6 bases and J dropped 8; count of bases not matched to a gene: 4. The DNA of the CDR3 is TGTGCCAGCAGACAGGGGGCTCTCGAAGCTTTCTTT. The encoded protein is CASRQGALEAFF. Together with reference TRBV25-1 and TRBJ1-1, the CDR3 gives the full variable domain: EADIYQTPRYLVIGTGKKITLECSQTMGHDKMYWYQQDPGMELHLIHYSYGVNSTEKGDLSSESTVSRIRTEHFPLTLESARPSHTSQYLCASRQGALEAFFGQGTRLTVV.

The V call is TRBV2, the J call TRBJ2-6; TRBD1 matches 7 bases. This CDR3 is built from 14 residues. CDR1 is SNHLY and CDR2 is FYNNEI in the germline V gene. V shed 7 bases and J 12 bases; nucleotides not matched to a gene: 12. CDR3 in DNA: TGTGCCAGCACTATTGGGACAGCTCCCTTCGTCCTGACTTTC. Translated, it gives CASTIGTAPFVLTF.

The CDR3 nucleotides are TGTGCCAGCAGCTTAGCGGGACAGGGGCGCGCAGATACGCAGTATTTT. Translated: CASSLAGQGRADTQYF. The chain uses TRBV7-2 and TRBJ2-3; 10 nucleotides agree with TRBD1. CDR1 SGHTA and CDR2 FQGNSA come from the germline V gene. Trimming at V came to 0 bases and at J to 4 bases, leaving 4 bases not matched to a gene. The CDR3 has 16 amino acids.

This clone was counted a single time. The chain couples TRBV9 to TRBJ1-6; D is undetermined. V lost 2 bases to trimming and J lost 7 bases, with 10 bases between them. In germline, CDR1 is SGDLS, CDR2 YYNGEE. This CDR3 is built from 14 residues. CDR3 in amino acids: CASSVGSKNSPLHF. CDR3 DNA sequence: TGTGCCAGCAGCGTGGGCAGTAAGAATTCACCCCTCCACTTT. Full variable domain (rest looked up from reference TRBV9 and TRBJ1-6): DSGVTQTPKHLITATGQRVTLRCSPRSGDLSVYWYQQSLDQGLQFLIQYYNGEERAKGNILERFSAQQFPDLHSELNLSSLELGDSALYFCASSVGSKNSPLHFGNGTRLTVT.